The sequence of this T cell receptor (beta chain) was determined in a study of T cells expressing NK-cell markers. TCRdb reanalyzed the 5' RACE reads and collapses them to one entry per CDR3 protein, without DNA. Found here are around 380,000 distinct CDR3 sequences; the top ten clones hold about 10%. CDR1 is SEHNR, CDR2 FQNEAQ, per germline (reference sequence). This CDR3 is built from 14 residues. Material for sequencing was blood T cells: a sorted CD56 or NKG2C T cell subset, CD4+ or CD8+ T cells, or bulk PBMC T cells (not recorded which). The chain uses TRBV7-9 and TRBJ2-5; TCRdb's D call of TRBD1 is untestable without DNA. This sequence originates from a woman aged 45-59 years in good health. CDR3 protein: CANPDQWTRETQYF. Supplemented by reference TRBV7-9 and TRBJ2-5, the full variable domain reads DTGVSQNPRHKITKRGQNVTFRCDPISEHNRLYWYRQTLGQGPEFLTYFQNEAQLEKSRLLSDRFSAERPKGSFSTLEIQRTEQGDSAMYLCANPDQWTRETQYFGPGTRLLVL.